This T cell receptor beta chain derives from a study of blood T cells in healthy people across ages. Findings of the study overall: Donors of long life had a larger count of naive CD4+ cells and greater diversity than aged donors.

Peripheral blood from each donor was collected in a volume of 8 to 10 milliliters. The CDR3 runs 16 residues. The germline gives CDR1 DFQATT, CDR2 SNEGSKA (reference sequence). V dropped 2 bases and J dropped 5 bases, with 21 bases sitting between them. Notes on this clonotype: The antigen is not known.

A J-beta primer mix and a sample-barcoded 5' primer were used in a second PCR of about 7 to 12 cycles. TCRdb called the 5' RACE reads again in MiXCR, with one record for every CDR3 protein. This table holds about 1.5 million distinct CDR3 sequences, 42% found once. This TCR derives from a woman between 18 and 30 years old in good health. The chain links TRBV20-1 to TRBJ1-2; D is perhaps TRBD1 (6 bases). The sequenced material came from blood. The CDR3 is CSARTGGDEQGYGYTF. The CDR3 region has the DNA TGCAGTGCTAGAACTGGGGGCGACGAGCAAGGGTATGGCTACACCTTC.